What follows describes a single TCR beta chain. Its antigen is undetermined. The read finishes 3 residues shy of the CDR3 end, and the germline J gene is used to complete it. These data originate in a study of T cells in women clearing cervical HPV infection. As for the study in general: No precancer developed; the control's incident HPV16 infection cleared within 12 months. Whole-study results and caveats: Repertoire richness, not evenness, was significantly elevated in CIN3+ cases versus controls. Controls had more TRBV6-7 (about 0.15%) than cases (around 0.11%).

Profiling relied on immunoSEQ multiplex PCR, and the TCRdb table lists in-frame clones only, not all of them. Reported are around 35,000 clones; the ten largest clones contain less than 2%. The CDR3 totals 15 residues. V lost 1 base and J 1 base, leaving 11 bases between the germline ends. Per the germline V gene, CDR1 is LNHNV and CDR2 is YYDKDF (reference sequence). This sequence was found in a woman between 18 and 75 years old with a cervical HPV16 infection that either progressed to CIN3+ or cleared (not recorded which). The chain has TRBV15 and TRBJ2-7; the D gene is possibly TRBD1 (6 bases). The sample was blood buffy coat. CDR3 protein: CATSRGGGASYEQYF. Incomplete CDR3 DNA: TGTGCCACCAGCAGAGGTGGGGGCGCTTCCTACGAG.